Listed here are 10 T cell receptor beta chains from one sample, sequenced in a study of patients and donors after allogeneic stem cell transplantation. One entry per CDR3 protein, called by TCRdb with MiXCR from the RT-PCR reads. This sample has about a million distinct CDR3 sequences, with 18% found just once. Sequenced material: blood, either unsorted or a sorted T cell fraction (not recorded which). These receptors all stem from a human donor who was either an allogeneic HSCT recipient or a stem cell or donor lymphocyte infusion donor (not recorded which). It is not recorded whose cells these are; they may come from a transplant donor.

Only a few counts were recorded for this clonotype. This chain joins TRBV4-1 and TRBJ2-1, with 12 positions matching TRBD2. The V gene's germline CDR1 is MGHRA and CDR2 YSYEKL. The junction had 3 bases not matched to a gene; V was cut back by 2 bases and J by 7 bases. CDR3 length: 15 amino acids. CDR3 sequence: CASSQLGLAGNEQFF. The DNA for the CDR3 is TGCGCCAGCAGCCAACTCGGACTAGCGGGGAATGAGCAGTTCTTC.

This sequence joins TRBV6-1 and TRBJ2-4; 8 bases match TRBD2. CDR1 MNHNS and CDR2 SASEGT come from the germline V gene. Trimming removed 7 bases from V and 0 bases from J; junction bases left unmatched: 2. This CDR3 contains 14 residues. CDR3 DNA: TGTGCCAGCATCGGGGGGGGAGCCAAAAACATTCAGTACTTC. Translated, it gives CASIGGGAKNIQYF.

The chain recombines TRBV4-3 with TRBJ2-1; D tentatively reads TRBD1 or TRBD2 (5 bases each). V lost 4 bases, J lost 7 bases, and 11 bases lay in between. The germline gives CDR1 LGHNA, CDR2 YSLEER. This CDR3 is built from 13 residues. The CDR3 spells CASSRDGWNEQFF. The CDR3 region has the DNA TGCGCCAGCAGCCGGGACGGGTGGAATGAGCAGTTCTTC.

V and J are TRBV29-1 and TRBJ1-3; tentative D call: TRBD1 (5 bases). Trimming removed 2 bases at V and 0 bases at J, with 8 bases between. Germline-derived CDR1 and CDR2 are SQVTM and ANQGSEA. The CDR3 contains 14 residues. CDR3 amino acids: CSVEPGLSGNTIYF. CDR3 nucleotides: TGCAGCGTTGAACCGGGGCTCTCTGGAAACACCATATATTTT.

This clonotype turned up a few times. The rearrangement joins TRBV20-1 to TRBJ2-7; possible D gene TRBD2, 6 bases. This CDR3 is built from 14 residues. V lost 4 bases, J lost 2 bases, and 15 bases lay in between. In germline, CDR1 is DFQATT, CDR2 SNEGSKA (reference sequence). The CDR3 DNA is TGCAGTGCTACCGGGGTAGCGGACGCCTACGAGCAGTACTTC. Amino acids: CSATGVADAYEQYF.

This rearrangement joins TRBV15 to TRBJ2-1; D not resolved. The CDR3 runs 12 residues. V was clipped by 0 bases and J by 10 bases, with 7 bases between them. Germline assignment: CDR1 LNHNV and CDR2 YYDKDF (reference sequence). CDR3 coding DNA: TGTGCCACCAGCAGAGAGTCATGGGAGCAGTTCTTC. Amino acids: CATSRESWEQFF. The full variable domain, completed using reference TRBV15 and TRBJ2-1, is DAMVIQNPRYQVTQFGKPVTLSCSQTLNHNVMYWYQQKSSQAPKLLFHYYDKDFNNEADTPDNFQSRRPNTSFCFLDIRSPGLGDTAMYLCATSRESWEQFFGPGTRLTVL.

This clonotype was counted between two and nine times. The J gene is TRBJ2-3, the V gene TRBV7-7; 7 bases are shared with TRBD2. This CDR3 has 16 amino acids. The V segment lost 2 bases and the J segment 1 base; nucleotides outside the gene matches: 6. The germline gives CDR1 SSHAT, CDR2 FNYEAQ (reference sequence). CDR3 nucleotides: TGTGCCAGCAGCTTAAATGGCGGGAGCGGCACAGATACGCAGTATTTT. Translated, it gives CASSLNGGSGTDTQYF. The whole variable domain, filled in from reference TRBV7-7 and TRBJ2-3, reads GAGVSQSPRYKVTKRGQDVTLRCDPISSHATLYWYQQALGQGPEFLTYFNYEAQPDKSGLPSDRFSAERPEGSISTLTIQRTEQRDSAMYRCASSLNGGSGTDTQYFGPGTRLTVL.

This clonotype was picked up a small number of times. The rearrangement joins TRBV11-2 to TRBJ1-4; maybe TRBD1 (6 bases). The CDR3 totals 15 residues. V was cut by 5 bases and J by 3 bases, with 13 bases left in between. The V gene's germline CDR1 is SGHAT and CDR2 FQNNGV. CDR3 region: CASSRHREANEKLFF. The DNA for the CDR3 is TGTGCCAGCAGCCGCCACAGGGAAGCTAATGAAAAACTGTTTTTT.

The gene calls are TRBV6-1 and TRBJ2-1; D gene uncertain. Germline CDR1 is MNHNS and CDR2 is SASEGT. The CDR3 covers 12 residues. V gave up 6 bases and J gave up 7 bases, with 10 bases separating them. The CDR3, as DNA: TGTGCCAGCAGCATTGAAGGGAATGAGCAGTTCTTC. It is translated as CASSIEGNEQFF.

The gene calls are TRBV7-9 and TRBJ1-1; no definite D call. From germline, CDR1 is SEHNR and CDR2 FQNEAQ (reference sequence). Trimming took off 1 base at V and 3 bases at J, with 9 bases between the two ends. CDR3 length: 14 amino acids. CDR3 DNA sequence: TGTGCCAGCAGCTTAGGGACTGCCTACACTGAAGCTTTCTTT. Translating it yields CASSLGTAYTEAFF.